The sample holds one count of the clone carrying this T cell receptor (beta chain). Antigen: not known. CDR1 is LNHDA, CDR2 SQIVND, per germline (reference sequence). The J segment lost 2 bases and the V segment lost 4 bases, leaving 4 bases of the junction unmatched. The CDR3 totals 14 residues. The data derive from a study of cytomegalovirus exposure and HLA in healthy donors. Findings and limits, study-wide: The study labeled 164 TCR beta chains cytomegalovirus-associated. Most TCR sequences were seen very rarely across donors, but some public TCRs occurred in many. The authors confirmed in vitro that a few CMV-associated chains were specific for CMV antigens. Both high specificity and high sensitivity reportedly marked the classifier's diagnosis of cytomegalovirus status.

Clones were read by immunoSEQ multiplex PCR, and TCRdb kept only the in-frame ones, dropping some. The sample records roughly 200,000 clones, about 89% being singletons. The V call is TRBV19, the J call TRBJ1-2, with 7 nucleotides matching TRBD1. What was sequenced was PBMCs. The TCR was taken from a man aged 25-45 years in good health and CMV-seropositive. Written as DNA, the CDR3 is TGTGCCAGTAGTACTCGGGACAGCAACTATGGCTACACCTTC. Translation gives CASSTRDSNYGYTF.